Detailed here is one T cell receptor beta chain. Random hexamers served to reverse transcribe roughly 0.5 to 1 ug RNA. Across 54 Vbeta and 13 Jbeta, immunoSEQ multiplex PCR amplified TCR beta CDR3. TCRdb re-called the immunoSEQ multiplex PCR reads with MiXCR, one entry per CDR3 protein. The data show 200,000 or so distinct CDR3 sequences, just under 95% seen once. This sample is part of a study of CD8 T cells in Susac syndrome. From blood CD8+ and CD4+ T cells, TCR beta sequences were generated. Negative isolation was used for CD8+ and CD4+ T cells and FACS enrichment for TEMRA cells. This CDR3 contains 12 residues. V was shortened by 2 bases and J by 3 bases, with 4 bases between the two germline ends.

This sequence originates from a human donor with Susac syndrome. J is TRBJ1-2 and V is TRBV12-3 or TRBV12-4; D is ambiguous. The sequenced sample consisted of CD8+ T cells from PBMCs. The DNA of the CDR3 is TGTGCCAGCAGTTTAAAGGACTATGGCTACACCTTC. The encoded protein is CASSLKDYGYTF.